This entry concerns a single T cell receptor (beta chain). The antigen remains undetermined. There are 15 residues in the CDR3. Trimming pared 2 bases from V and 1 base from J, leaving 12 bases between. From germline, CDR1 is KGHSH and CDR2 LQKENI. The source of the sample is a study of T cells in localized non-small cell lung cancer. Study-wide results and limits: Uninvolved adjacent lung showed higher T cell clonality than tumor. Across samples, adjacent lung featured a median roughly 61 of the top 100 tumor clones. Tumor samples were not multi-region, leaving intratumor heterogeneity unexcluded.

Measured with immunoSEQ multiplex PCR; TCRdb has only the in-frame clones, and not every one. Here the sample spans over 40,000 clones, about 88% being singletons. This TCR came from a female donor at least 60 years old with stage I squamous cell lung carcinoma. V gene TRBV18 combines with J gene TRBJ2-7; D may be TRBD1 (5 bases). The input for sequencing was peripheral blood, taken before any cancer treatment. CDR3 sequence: CASSPGARSSYEQYF. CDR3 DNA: TGTGCCAGCTCACCAGGGGCCAGGAGTTCCTACGAGCAGTACTTC. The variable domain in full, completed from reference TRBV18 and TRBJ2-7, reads NAGVMQNPRHLVRRRGQEARLRCSPMKGHSHVYWYRQLPEEGLKFMVYLQKENIIDESGMPKERFSAEFPKEGPSILRIQQVVRGDSAAYFCASSPGARSSYEQYFGPGTRLTVT.